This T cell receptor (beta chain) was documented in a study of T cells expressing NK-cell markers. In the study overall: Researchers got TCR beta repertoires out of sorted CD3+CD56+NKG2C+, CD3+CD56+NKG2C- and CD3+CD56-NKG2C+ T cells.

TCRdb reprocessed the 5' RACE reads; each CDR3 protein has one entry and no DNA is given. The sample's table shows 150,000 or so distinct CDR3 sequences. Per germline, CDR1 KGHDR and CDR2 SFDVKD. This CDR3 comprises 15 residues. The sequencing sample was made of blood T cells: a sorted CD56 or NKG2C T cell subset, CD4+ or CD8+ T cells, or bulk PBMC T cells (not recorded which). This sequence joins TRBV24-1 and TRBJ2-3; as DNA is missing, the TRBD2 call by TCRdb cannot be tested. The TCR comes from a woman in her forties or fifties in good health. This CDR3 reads CATSDPTSGTDTQYF.